The 2 T cell receptor beta chains given below trace back to one sample, sequenced in a study of blood T cell repertoires in COVID-19. Clones were read by immunoSEQ multiplex PCR, and TCRdb kept only the in-frame ones, dropping some. The data contain about 120,000 clones, 86% of them singletons. The specimen was peripheral blood. Receptors were obtained from a man between 65 and 80 years old who had recovered from COVID-19.

The chain joins TRBV5-1 to TRBJ2-7; D is uncertain. Germline loops: CDR1 SGHRS, CDR2 YFSETQ. The CDR3 is 12 residues long. V was shortened by 0 bases and J by 3 bases, with 4 bases between the two germline ends. CDR3 sequence: CASSLVSYEQYF. In nucleotides, the CDR3 is TGCGCCAGCAGCTTGGTCAGCTACGAGCAGTACTTC.

V gene TRBV28 combines with J gene TRBJ2-3; the D gene is possibly TRBD2 (5 bases). This CDR3 has 14 amino acids. Germline lookup yields CDR1 MDHEN and CDR2 SYDVKM. Trimming removed 4 bases at V and 6 bases at J, with 14 bases between. The CDR3 sequence: CASSSRGRGDTQYF. As DNA, the CDR3 is TGTGCCAGCAGTTCTAGAGGGAGAGGCGATACGCAGTATTTT.